This is a list of T cell receptor beta chains from one sample in a study of blood T cell repertoires in COVID-19. The repertoire was sequenced with immunoSEQ multiplex PCR; TCRdb's copy has only in-frame clones and lacks some. Altogether 250,000 to 300,000 clones are present, roughly nine tenths being singletons, with the ten largest covering 1.2%. Specimen: PBMCs or T cells enriched from blood (not recorded which). These TCRs come from a human donor in a cohort exposed to, infected with or recovered from COVID-19 (not recorded which). The donor label of this sample is uncertain. The conserved cysteine and the conserved F or W are not part of the CDR3 here. A D gene is named only where the DNA matches it firmly.

v_gene	j_gene	d_gene	CDR3aa
TRBV9	TRBJ1-4	.	ASSGQSKGAGEKLF
TRBV25-1	TRBJ1-1	.	ASSGGHRPNTEAF
TRBV6-1	TRBJ1-4	.	ASSDGQIVRKLF
TRBV19	TRBJ1-2	TRBD1	ASTPSGQGAIRGYT
TRBV7-2	TRBJ2-5	TRBD2	ASSLAGLAGVQETQY
TRBV7-2	TRBJ2-7	.	ASSFGGLGGEY
TRBV5-6	TRBJ2-7	TRBD2	ASGTGGAYEQY
TRBV24-1	TRBJ1-2	TRBD1	ATSEQGAHGYT
TRBV29-1	TRBJ2-3	TRBD1	SVEGLLRDRGSDTQY
TRBV19	TRBJ2-1	TRBD2	ASEVGSSGSSYNEQF
TRBV20-1	TRBJ1-1	.	SAPRQTEAF
TRBV9	TRBJ2-5	.	ASSVGLAGETQY
TRBV7-2	TRBJ1-4	.	ASSPQGLDEKLF
TRBV9	TRBJ1-2	.	ASSVTNSGYT
TRBV20-1	TRBJ2-7	.	SASGGGGRVYEQY
TRBV6-6	TRBJ2-6	.	ASSPSSGANVLT
TRBV19	TRBJ1-5	.	ASSIASFRPQH
TRBV5-6	TRBJ1-2	.	ASSLQGRDYGYT
TRBV5-8	TRBJ2-5	.	ASSLAAVGETQY
TRBV4-2	TRBJ1-5	.	ASSLLGQGLNQPQH
TRBV4-1	TRBJ1-5	.	ASSQLSGGPQH
TRBV12-5	TRBJ2-1	TRBD1	ASDLGQALLNEQF
TRBV6-5	TRBJ1-2	TRBD1	ASSLGQGTNYGYT
TRBV30	TRBJ2-7	.	ATDQASFFAYEQY
TRBV4-1	TRBJ1-1	TRBD1	ASSQDTQGANTEAF
TRBV18	TRBJ2-3	.	ASSPPRLGGADTQY
TRBV6-2/TRBV6-3	TRBJ2-3	TRBD2	ASSYEISGRTSSTDTQY
TRBV7-8	TRBJ1-1	.	ASSFKGENEAF
TRBV7-9	TRBJ2-3	TRBD2	ASSRTSGVGTDTQY
TRBV10-3	TRBJ1-5	.	AISSKEGVGQPQH
TRBV7-3	TRBJ1-5	.	ASSLNPRSNQPQH
TRBV3-1/TRBV3-2	TRBJ1-2	.	ASSQGPGTHYGYT
TRBV9	TRBJ1-3	TRBD1	ASSVGTGKYGNTIY
TRBV7-8	TRBJ1-1	.	ASSPGRGGVNTEAF
TRBV6-5	TRBJ1-6	.	ASSTFNSPLH
TRBV28	TRBJ2-3	TRBD2	ASREAGGVTDTQY